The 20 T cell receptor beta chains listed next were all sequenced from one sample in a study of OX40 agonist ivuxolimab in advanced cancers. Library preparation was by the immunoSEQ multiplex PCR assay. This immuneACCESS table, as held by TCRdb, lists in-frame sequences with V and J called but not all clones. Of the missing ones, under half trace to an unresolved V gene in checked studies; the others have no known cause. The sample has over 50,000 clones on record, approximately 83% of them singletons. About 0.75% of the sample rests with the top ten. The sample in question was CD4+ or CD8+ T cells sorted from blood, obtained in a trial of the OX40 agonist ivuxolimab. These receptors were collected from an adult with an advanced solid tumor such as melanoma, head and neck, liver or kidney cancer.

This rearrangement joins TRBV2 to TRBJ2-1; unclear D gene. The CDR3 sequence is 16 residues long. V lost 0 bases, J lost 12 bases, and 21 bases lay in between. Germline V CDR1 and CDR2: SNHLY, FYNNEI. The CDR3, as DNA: TGTGCCAGCAGTGAAGCCATACTTTCTGGTTTTTCGGGGCAGTTCTTC. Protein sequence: CASSEAILSGFSGQFF.

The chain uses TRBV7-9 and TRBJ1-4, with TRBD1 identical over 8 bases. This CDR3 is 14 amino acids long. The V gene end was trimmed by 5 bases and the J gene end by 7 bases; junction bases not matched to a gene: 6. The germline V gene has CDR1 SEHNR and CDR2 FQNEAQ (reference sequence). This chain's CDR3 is CASSVQGAGEKLFF. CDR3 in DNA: TGTGCCAGCAGCGTCCAGGGGGCAGGTGAAAAACTGTTTTTT.

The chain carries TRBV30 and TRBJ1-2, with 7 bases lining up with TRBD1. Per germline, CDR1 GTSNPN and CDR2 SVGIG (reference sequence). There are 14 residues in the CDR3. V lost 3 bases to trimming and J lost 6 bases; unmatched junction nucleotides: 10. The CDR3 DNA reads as TGTGCCTGGAGCCTAAGACAGGGTTTCGATGGCTACACCTTC. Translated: CAWSLRQGFDGYTF.

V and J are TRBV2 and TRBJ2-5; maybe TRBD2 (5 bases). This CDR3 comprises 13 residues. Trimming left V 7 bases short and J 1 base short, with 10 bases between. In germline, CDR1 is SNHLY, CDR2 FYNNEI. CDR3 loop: CASTEGGQETQYF. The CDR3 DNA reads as TGTGCCAGCACAGAGGGCGGCCAAGAGACCCAGTACTTC.

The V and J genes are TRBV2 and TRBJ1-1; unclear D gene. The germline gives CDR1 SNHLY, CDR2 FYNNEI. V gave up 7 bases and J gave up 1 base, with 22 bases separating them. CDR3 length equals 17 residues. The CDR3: CASNNVGLERKNTEAFF. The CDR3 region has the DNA TGTGCCAGCAACAACGTGGGCTTGGAGCGGAAGAACACTGAAGCTTTCTTT.

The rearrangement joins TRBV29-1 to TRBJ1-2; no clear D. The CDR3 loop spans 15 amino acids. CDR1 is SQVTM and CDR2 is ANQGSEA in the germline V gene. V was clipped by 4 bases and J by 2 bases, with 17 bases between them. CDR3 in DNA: TGCAGCGTTGCCGGGTGGCGGGGAGCCAACTATGGCTACACCTTC. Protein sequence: CSVAGWRGANYGYTF.

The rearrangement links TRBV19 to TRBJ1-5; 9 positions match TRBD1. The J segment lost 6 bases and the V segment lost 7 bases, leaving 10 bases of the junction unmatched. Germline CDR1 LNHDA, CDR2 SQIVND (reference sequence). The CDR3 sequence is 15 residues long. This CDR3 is CASTQGDRDRQPQHF. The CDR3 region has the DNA TGTGCCAGTACCCAAGGGGACAGGGATCGTCAGCCCCAGCATTTT.

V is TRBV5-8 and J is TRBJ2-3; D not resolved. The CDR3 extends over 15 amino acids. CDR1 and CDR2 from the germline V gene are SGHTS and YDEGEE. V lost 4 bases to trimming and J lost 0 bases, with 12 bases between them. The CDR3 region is CASSPDGSSTDTQYF. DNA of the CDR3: TGTGCCAGCAGCCCGGACGGCTCTAGCACAGATACGCAGTATTTT.

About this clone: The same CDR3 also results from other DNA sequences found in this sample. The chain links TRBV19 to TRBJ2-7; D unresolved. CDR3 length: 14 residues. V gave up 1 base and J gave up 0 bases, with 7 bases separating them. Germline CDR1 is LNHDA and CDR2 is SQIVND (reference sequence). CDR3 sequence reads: CASSIVLGSYEQYF. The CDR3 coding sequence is TGTGCCAGTAGTATAGTCCTGGGCTCCTACGAGCAGTACTTC.

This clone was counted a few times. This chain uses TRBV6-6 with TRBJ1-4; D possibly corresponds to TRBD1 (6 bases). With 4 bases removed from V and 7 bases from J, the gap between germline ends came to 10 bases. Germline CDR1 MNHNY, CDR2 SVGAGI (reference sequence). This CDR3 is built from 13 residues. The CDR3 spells CASSFTGLEKLFF. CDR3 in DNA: TGTGCCAGCAGTTTCACAGGGCTTGAAAAACTGTTTTTT.

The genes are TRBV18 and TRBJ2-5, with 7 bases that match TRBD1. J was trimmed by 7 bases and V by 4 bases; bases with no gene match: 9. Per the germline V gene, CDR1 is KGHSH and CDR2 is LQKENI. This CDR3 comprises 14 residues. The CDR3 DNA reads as TGTGCCAGCTCACAACGACAGGGAGACGCGACCCAGTACTTC. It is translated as CASSQRQGDATQYF. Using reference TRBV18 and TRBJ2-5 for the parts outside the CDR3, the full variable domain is NAGVMQNPRHLVRRRGQEARLRCSPMKGHSHVYWYRQLPEEGLKFMVYLQKENIIDESGMPKERFSAEFPKEGPSILRIQQVVRGDSAAYFCASSQRQGDATQYFGPGTRLLVL.

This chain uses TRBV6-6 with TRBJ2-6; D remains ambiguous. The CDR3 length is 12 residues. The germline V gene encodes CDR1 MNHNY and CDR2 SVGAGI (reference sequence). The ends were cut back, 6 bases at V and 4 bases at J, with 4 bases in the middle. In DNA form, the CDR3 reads TGTGCCAGCAGGGACGGGGCCAACGTCCTGACTTTC. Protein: CASRDGANVLTF.

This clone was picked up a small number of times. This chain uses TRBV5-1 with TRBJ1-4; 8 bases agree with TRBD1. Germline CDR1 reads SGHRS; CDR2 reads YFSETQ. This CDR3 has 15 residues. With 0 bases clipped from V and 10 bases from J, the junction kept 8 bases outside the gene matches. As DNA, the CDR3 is TGCGCCAGCAGCTTGGCGACAGGGGACGGAAGAAAACTGTTTTTT. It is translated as CASSLATGDGRKLFF.

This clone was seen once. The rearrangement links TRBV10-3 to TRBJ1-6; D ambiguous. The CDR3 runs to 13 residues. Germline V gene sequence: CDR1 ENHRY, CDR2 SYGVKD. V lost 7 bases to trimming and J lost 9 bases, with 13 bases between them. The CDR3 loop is CAIKADRGSPLHF. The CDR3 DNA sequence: TGTGCCATCAAGGCAGACCGCGGTTCACCCCTCCACTTT.

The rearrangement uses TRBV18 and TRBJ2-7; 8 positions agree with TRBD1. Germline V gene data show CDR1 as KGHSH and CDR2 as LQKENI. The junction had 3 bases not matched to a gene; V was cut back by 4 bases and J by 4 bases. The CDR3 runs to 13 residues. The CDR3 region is CASSQTGEYEQYF. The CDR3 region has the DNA TGTGCCAGCTCACAGACAGGGGAGTACGAGCAGTACTTC.

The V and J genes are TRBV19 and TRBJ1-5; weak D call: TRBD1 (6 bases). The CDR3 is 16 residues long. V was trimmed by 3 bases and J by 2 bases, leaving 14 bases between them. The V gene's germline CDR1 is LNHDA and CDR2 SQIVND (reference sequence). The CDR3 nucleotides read TGTGCCAGTAGTATTCGAGGGGGTCAGGGCAATCAGCCCCAGCATTTT. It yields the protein CASSIRGGQGNQPQHF.

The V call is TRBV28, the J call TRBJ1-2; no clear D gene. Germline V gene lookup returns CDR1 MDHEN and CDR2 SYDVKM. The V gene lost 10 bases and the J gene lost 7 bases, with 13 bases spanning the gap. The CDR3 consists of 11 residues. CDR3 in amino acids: CATRTAGGYTF. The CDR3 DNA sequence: TGTGCCACCAGGACTGCTGGTGGCTACACCTTC.

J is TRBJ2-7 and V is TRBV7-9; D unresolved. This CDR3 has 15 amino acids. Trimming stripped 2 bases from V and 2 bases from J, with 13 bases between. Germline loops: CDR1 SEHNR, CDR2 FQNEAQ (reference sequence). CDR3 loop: CASSLHLGVAYEQYF. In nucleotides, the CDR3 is TGTGCCAGCAGCTTACACCTAGGAGTGGCCTACGAGCAGTACTTC.

CDR3 loop: CASSGGQYQETQYF. As DNA, the CDR3 is TGTGCCAGCAGCGGGGGACAGTACCAAGAGACCCAGTACTTC. The chain links TRBV9 to TRBJ2-5; 7 positions agree with TRBD1. Trimming removed 3 bases from V and 0 bases from J; junction bases left unmatched: 2. The CDR3 runs 14 residues. Germline CDR1 is SGDLS and CDR2 is YYNGEE.

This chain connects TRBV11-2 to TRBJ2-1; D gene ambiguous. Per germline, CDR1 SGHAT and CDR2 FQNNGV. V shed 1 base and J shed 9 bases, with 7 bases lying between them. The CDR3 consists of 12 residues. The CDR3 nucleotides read TGTGCCAGCAGCTTAGGATTGGGTGAGCAGTTCTTC. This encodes CASSLGLGEQFF. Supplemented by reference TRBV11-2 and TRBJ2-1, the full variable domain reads EAGVAQSPRYKIIEKRQSVAFWCNPISGHATLYWYQQILGQGPKLLIQFQNNGVVDDSQLPKDRFSAERLKGVDSTLKIQPAKLEDSAVYLCASSLGLGEQFFGPGTRLTVL.